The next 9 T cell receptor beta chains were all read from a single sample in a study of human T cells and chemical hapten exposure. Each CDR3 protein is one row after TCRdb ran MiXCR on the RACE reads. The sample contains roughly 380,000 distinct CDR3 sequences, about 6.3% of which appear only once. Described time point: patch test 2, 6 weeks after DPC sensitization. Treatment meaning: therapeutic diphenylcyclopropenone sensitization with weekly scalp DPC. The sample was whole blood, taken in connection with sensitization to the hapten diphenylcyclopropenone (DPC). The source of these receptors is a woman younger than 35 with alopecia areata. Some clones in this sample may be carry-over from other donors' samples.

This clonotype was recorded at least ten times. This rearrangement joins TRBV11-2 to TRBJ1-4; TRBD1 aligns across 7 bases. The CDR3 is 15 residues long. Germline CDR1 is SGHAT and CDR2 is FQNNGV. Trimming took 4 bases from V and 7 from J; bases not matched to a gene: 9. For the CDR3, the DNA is TGTGCCAGCAGCTCCCTGACAGGGTGGCGTGAAAAACTGTTTTTT. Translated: CASSSLTGWREKLFF.

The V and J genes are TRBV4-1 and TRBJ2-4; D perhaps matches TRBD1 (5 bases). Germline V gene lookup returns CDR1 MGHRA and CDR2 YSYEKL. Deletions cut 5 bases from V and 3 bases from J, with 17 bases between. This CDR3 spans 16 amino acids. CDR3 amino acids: CASSTRTGLGKNIQYF. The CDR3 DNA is TGCGCCAGCAGCACACGAACAGGTCTTGGCAAAAACATTCAGTACTTC.

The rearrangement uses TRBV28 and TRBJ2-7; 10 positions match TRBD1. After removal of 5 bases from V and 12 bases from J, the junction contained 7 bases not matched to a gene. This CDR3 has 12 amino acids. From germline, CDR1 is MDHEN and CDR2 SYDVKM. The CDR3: CASSPDRGPWYF. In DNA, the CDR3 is TGTGCCAGCAGTCCAGACAGGGGGCCTTGGTACTTC.

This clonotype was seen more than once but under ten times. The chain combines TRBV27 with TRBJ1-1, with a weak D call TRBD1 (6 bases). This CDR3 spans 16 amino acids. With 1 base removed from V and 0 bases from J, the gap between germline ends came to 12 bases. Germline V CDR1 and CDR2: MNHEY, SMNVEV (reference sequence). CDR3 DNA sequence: TGTGCCAGCAGTTTATACCAGGGACATGTGAACACTGAAGCTTTCTTT. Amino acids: CASSLYQGHVNTEAFF.

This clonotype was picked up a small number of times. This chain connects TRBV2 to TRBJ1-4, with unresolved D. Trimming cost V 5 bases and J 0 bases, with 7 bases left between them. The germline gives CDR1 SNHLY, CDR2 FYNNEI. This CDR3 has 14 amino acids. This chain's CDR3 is CASSLTSTNEKLFF. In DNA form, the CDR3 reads TGTGCCAGCAGTCTTACTTCAACTAATGAAAAACTGTTTTTT.

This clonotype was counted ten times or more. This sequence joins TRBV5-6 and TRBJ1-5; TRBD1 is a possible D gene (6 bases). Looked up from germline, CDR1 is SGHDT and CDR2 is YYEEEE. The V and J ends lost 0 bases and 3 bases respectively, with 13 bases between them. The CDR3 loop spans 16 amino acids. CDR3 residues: CASSLETGAYNQPQHF. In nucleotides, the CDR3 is TGTGCCAGCAGCTTGGAGACGGGGGCCTACAATCAGCCCCAGCATTTT.

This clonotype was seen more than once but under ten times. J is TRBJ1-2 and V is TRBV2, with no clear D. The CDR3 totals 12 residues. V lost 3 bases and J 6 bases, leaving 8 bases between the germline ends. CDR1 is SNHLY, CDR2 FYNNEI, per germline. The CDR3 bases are TGTGCCAGCAGTGAGGGCTCGAATGGCTACACCTTC. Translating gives CASSEGSNGYTF.

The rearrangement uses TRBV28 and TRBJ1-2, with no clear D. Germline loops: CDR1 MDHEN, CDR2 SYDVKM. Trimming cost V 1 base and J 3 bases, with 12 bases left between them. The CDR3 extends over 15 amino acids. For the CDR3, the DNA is TGTGCCAGCAGTTTATCCGGGGTTCTGGACTATGGCTACACCTTC. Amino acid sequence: CASSLSGVLDYGYTF.

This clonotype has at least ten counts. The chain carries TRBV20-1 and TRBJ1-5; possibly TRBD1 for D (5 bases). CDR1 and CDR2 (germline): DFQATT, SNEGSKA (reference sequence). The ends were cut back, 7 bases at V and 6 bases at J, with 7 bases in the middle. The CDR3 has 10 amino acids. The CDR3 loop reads CSVGGQPQHF. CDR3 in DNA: TGCAGTGTTGGGGGTCAGCCCCAGCATTTT.